This TCR beta chain was identified in a study of blood T cell repertoires in COVID-19. As for the study in general: Acute-phase and convalescent COVID-19 samples originated in the United States, Italy and Spain. Sample material is recorded as cDNA or gDNA derived from T cells, B-cell-depleted T cells, or PBMCs.

Germline lookup yields CDR1 SQVTM and CDR2 ANQGSEA. V was cut by 7 bases and J by 2 bases, with 18 bases left in between. The CDR3 loop spans 15 amino acids. Patients at the Seattle site were enrolled during active infection and followed longitudinally. As processed by the authors: It was from reference gene primer amplification that nucleated cell counts were estimated. Data came from immunoSEQ multiplex PCR; TCRdb stores just in-frame clones and leaves some out. The V and J calls and clone size are taken from that table; D and trimming were inferred from the DNA. The data hold about 360,000 clones, with 75% to 90% observed a single time.

The TCR comes from a woman aged 55-75 years with COVID-19, enrolled during active disease. The genes are TRBV29-1 and TRBJ2-1; the D gene is possibly TRBD2 (5 bases). The specimen sequenced was peripheral blood. CDR3 DNA sequence: TGCAGCGGGAGGACCGGGTCCTTGGCCTACAATGAGCAGTTCTTC. This codes for CSGRTGSLAYNEQFF.